The 15 T cell receptor beta chains below come from one sample, sequenced in a study of cytomegalovirus exposure and HLA in healthy donors. The assay was immunoSEQ multiplex PCR, and TCRdb's table has in-frame clones only and misses some. The profile covers 140,000 to 150,000 clones, with about 91% appearing a single time and 4.5% to 5.5% taken by the ten largest. Specimen: PBMCs. All receptors derive from a man aged 18 to 30 in good health and CMV-seropositive.

The rearrangement uses TRBV28 and TRBJ1-3; D not resolved. V was trimmed by 4 bases and J by 7 bases, leaving 14 bases between them. Germline V gives CDR1 MDHEN, CDR2 SYDVKM. The CDR3 loop spans 14 amino acids. In DNA, the CDR3 is TGTGCCAGCAGTTGGGCGGGGATTGGGAACACCATATATTTT. As protein: CASSWAGIGNTIYF.

This clone occurred a few times. The chain is built from TRBV7-8 and TRBJ2-7, with D hard to call. This CDR3 is built from 12 residues. CDR1 is SGHVS, CDR2 FQNEAQ, per germline. The V and J ends lost 1 base and 2 bases respectively, with 3 bases between them. CDR3 amino acids: CASSLGAYEQYF. Here the CDR3 DNA reads TGTGCCAGCAGCTTAGGCGCCTACGAGCAGTACTTC.

The chain recombines TRBV30 with TRBJ1-2; D perhaps matches TRBD1 (6 bases). Germline lookup yields CDR1 GTSNPN and CDR2 SVGIG (reference sequence). The CDR3 consists of 13 residues. The V gene lost 2 bases and the J gene lost 7 bases, with 14 bases spanning the gap. As DNA, the CDR3 is TGTGCCTGGAGTACGAACAGGGCCACTGGCTACACCTTC. Translated: CAWSTNRATGYTF.

The chain employs TRBV6-5 and TRBJ1-4; 12 bases align to TRBD1. After removal of 2 bases from V and 8 bases from J, the junction contained 6 bases not matched to a gene. Germline V gene lookup returns CDR1 MNHEY and CDR2 SVGAGI. The CDR3 totals 16 residues. CDR3 residues: CASSYAAGTGGEKLFF. The CDR3 region has the DNA TGTGCCAGCAGTTACGCGGCCGGGACAGGGGGCGAAAAACTGTTTTTT.

A single count supports this clone. The chain's CDR3 is CSVGLMYGYTF. CDR3 sequence (DNA): TGCAGCGTGGGCCTCATGTATGGCTACACCTTC. The J gene is TRBJ1-2, the V gene TRBV29-1; no clear D. The CDR3 is made up of 11 amino acids. From germline, CDR1 is SQVTM and CDR2 ANQGSEA. V shed 6 bases and J shed 5 bases, with 10 bases lying between them.

The rearrangement links TRBV5-6 to TRBJ1-1, with TRBD1 matching over 11 bases. The germline CDR1 and CDR2 sequences are SGHDT and YYEEEE. The CDR3 consists of 13 residues. V was clipped by 7 bases and J by 4 bases; unmatched bases: 3. CDR3 coding DNA: TGTGCCAGCGGACAGGGGGCGGCCACTGAAGCTTTCTTT. Translation: CASGQGAATEAFF.

This chain uses TRBV30 with TRBJ2-2, with unresolved D. The CDR3 runs 14 residues. V lost 1 base to trimming and J lost 4 bases, with 10 bases between them. CDR1 and CDR2 (germline): GTSNPN, SVGIG (reference sequence). For the CDR3, the DNA is TGTGCCTGGAGTGGGCAGGTGGCCACCGGGGAGCTGTTTTTT. Translating it yields CAWSGQVATGELFF. The whole variable domain, filled in from reference TRBV30 and TRBJ2-2, reads SQTIHQWPATLVQPVGSPLSLECTVEGTSNPNLYWYRQAAGRGLQLLFYSVGIGQISSEVPQNLSASRPQDRQFILSSKKLLLSDSGFYLCAWSGQVATGELFFGEGSRLTVL.

This clone was counted a few times. The chain couples TRBV5-1 to TRBJ2-2; unclear D gene. This CDR3 has 14 amino acids. CDR1 is SGHRS and CDR2 is YFSETQ in the germline V gene. V gave up 0 bases and J gave up 4 bases, with 7 bases separating them. DNA for the CDR3: TGCGCCAGCAGCTTGGAGGCGGCCACCGGGGAGCTGTTTTTT. Protein: CASSLEAATGELFF.

The chain employs TRBV18 and TRBJ1-1, with TRBD1 as a possible D gene (6 bases). Germline CDR1 reads KGHSH; CDR2 reads LQKENI. The CDR3 is 15 residues long. V was cut by 4 bases and J by 0 bases, with 12 bases left in between. The CDR3: CASSRSDSLNTEAFF. CDR3 nucleotides: TGTGCCAGCTCACGATCGGACAGCTTGAACACTGAAGCTTTCTTT.

The chain couples TRBV30 to TRBJ2-2, with 9 nucleotides matching TRBD2. The CDR3 is made up of 16 amino acids. V shed 0 bases, J shed 4 bases, and the junction held 6 bases outside the gene matches. Germline-derived CDR1 and CDR2 are GTSNPN and SVGIG (reference sequence). CDR3 protein: CAWSVISSGGTGELFF. The CDR3 DNA is TGTGCCTGGAGTGTTATAAGTAGCGGGGGCACCGGGGAGCTGTTTTTT.

This chain links TRBV5-1 with TRBJ2-7, with D possibly TRBD2 on 5 matching bases. V was cut by 4 bases and J by 2 bases, with 22 bases left in between. Germline CDR1 and CDR2: SGHRS and YFSETQ. The CDR3 is 17 amino acids. The DNA for the CDR3 is TGCGCCAGCAGCCCCCTACCTCGGGGAAGTGGAACCTACGAGCAGTACTTC. It is translated as CASSPLPRGSGTYEQYF. The complete variable domain, with remaining parts taken from reference TRBV5-1 and TRBJ2-7, reads KAGVTQTPRYLIKTRGQQVTLSCSPISGHRSVSWYQQTPGQGLQFLFEYFSETQRNKGNFPGRFSGRQFSNSRSEMNVSTLELGDSALYLCASSPLPRGSGTYEQYFGPGTRLTVT.

In DNA form, the CDR3 reads TGTGCCAGCAGTTCCGACAGGGGGTTCTCTGAAGCTTTCTTT. Amino acid sequence: CASSSDRGFSEAFF. V gene TRBV27 combines with J gene TRBJ1-1; 9 bases are a match to TRBD1. The trim removed 4 bases at V and 6 bases at J, leaving 6 bases unmatched. Germline lookup yields CDR1 MNHEY and CDR2 SMNVEV (reference sequence). The CDR3 has 14 residues.

The V call is TRBV29-1, the J call TRBJ2-7; D remains ambiguous. In germline, CDR1 is SQVTM, CDR2 ANQGSEA. Between the trimmed V and J ends, which lost 2 bases and 3 bases, there was a span of 5 bases. This CDR3 spans 11 amino acids. The CDR3 protein is CSVEQNYEQYF. As DNA, the CDR3 is TGCAGCGTTGAACAGAACTACGAGCAGTACTTC.

This chain links TRBV14 with TRBJ1-1; no firm D call. The germline V and J ends were trimmed by 1 base and 2 bases, with 5 bases remaining between them. This CDR3 is built from 13 residues. The V gene's germline CDR1 is SGHDN and CDR2 FVKESK. This CDR3 is CASSQVANTEAFF. The CDR3 coding sequence is TGTGCCAGCAGCCAAGTAGCAAACACTGAAGCTTTCTTT.

The J gene is TRBJ2-5, the V gene TRBV29-1; 7 bases agree with TRBD2. This CDR3 spans 12 amino acids. V gave up 5 bases and J gave up 5 bases; unmatched junction bases: 5. CDR1 is SQVTM, CDR2 ANQGSEA, per germline. This CDR3 is CSVSRGEETQYF. CDR3 DNA: TGCAGCGTTAGTCGGGGGGAGGAGACCCAGTACTTC.